This entry lists 21 T cell receptor beta chains sequenced from one sample in a study of T cell repertoires in cytomegalovirus infection. One entry per CDR3 protein, called by TCRdb with MiXCR from the reads. The table lists under 850,000 distinct CDR3 sequences, roughly 35% of them singletons. Sequencing input: PBMCs. The receptors were sampled from a human donor in good health (CMV status not recorded). Some clones in this sample may be carry-over from other donors' samples.

This clonotype was detected a few times. The chain uses TRBV4-2 and TRBJ2-5; 14 bases match TRBD2. Germline lookup yields CDR1 LGHNA and CDR2 YNFKEQ. V was clipped by 1 base and J by 1 base; unmatched bases: 2. CDR3 length equals 17 residues. As DNA, the CDR3 is TGTGCCAGCAGCCAAGGAGGGACTAGCGGGAGCCAAGAGACCCAGTACTTC. Its translation is CASSQGGTSGSQETQYF.

The sample holds many counts of this clonotype. The CDR3 spells CASSLSHNSDEQFF. DNA for the CDR3: TGTGCCAGCAGTTTATCTCACAATTCGGATGAGCAGTTCTTC. The chain couples TRBV12-3 or TRBV12-4 to TRBJ2-1; D is ambiguous. CDR3 length equals 14 residues. V lost 2 bases and J 8 bases, leaving 13 bases between the germline ends.

The chain has TRBV19 and TRBJ1-5; 9 positions match TRBD1. The CDR3 has 16 amino acids. Germline CDR1 and CDR2: LNHDA and SQIVND (reference sequence). V lost 7 bases, J lost 2 bases, and 9 bases stayed unmatched. The CDR3 spells CASTDRQGVGNQPQHF. The DNA for the CDR3 is TGTGCCAGTACCGATAGACAGGGGGTCGGCAATCAGCCCCAGCATTTT.

This clonotype was counted many times. The V gene is TRBV12-3 or TRBV12-4, the J gene TRBJ2-5; no clear D gene. This CDR3 is built from 13 residues. V was trimmed by 4 bases and J by 7 bases, leaving 13 bases between them. The DNA for the CDR3 is TGTGCCAGCAGTTCGGAAACCCGAGGGACCCAGTACTTC. Protein: CASSSETRGTQYF.

This clonotype has a count of ten or more. The chain couples TRBV11-2 to TRBJ2-7, with 7 positions matching TRBD1. The CDR3 is made up of 15 amino acids. Germline V gene data show CDR1 as SGHAT and CDR2 as FQNNGV. With 0 bases clipped from V and 3 bases from J, the junction kept 5 bases outside the gene matches. The CDR3 loop is CASSLESGQNYEQYF. CDR3 DNA sequence: TGTGCCAGCAGCTTAGAATCGGGACAGAACTACGAGCAGTACTTC. Full variable domain (remainder filled in from reference TRBV11-2 and TRBJ2-7): EAGVAQSPRYKIIEKRQSVAFWCNPISGHATLYWYQQILGQGPKLLIQFQNNGVVDDSQLPKDRFSAERLKGVDSTLKIQPAKLEDSAVYLCASSLESGQNYEQYFGPGTRLTVT.

This clonotype was counted a few times. The V gene is TRBV10-3, the J gene TRBJ1-1; 7 bases map to TRBD1. The ends lost 5 bases at V and 8 bases at J; junction bases unmatched: 11. The CDR3 totals 14 residues. The germline CDR1 and CDR2 sequences are ENHRY and SYGVKD. CDR3 nucleotide sequence: TGTGCCATCAGTCCGACCTTGGGGGACAGAGAAGCTTTCTTT. Its protein is CAISPTLGDREAFF.

For the CDR3, the DNA is TGCAGTGAAAGGCGGGTAGGTGGTGGAGAGCAGTTCTTC. The encoded protein is CSERRVGGGEQFF. The V call is TRBV20-1, the J call TRBJ2-1, with a possible D match to TRBD2 (5 bases). Germline lookup yields CDR1 DFQATT and CDR2 SNEGSKA (reference sequence). Trimming removed 7 bases at V and 10 bases at J, with 20 bases between. The CDR3 has 13 amino acids.

The rearrangement links TRBV4-1 to TRBJ1-2; D gene ambiguous. V was clipped by 4 bases and J by 3 bases, with 15 bases between them. The CDR3 runs 15 residues. Looked up from germline, CDR1 is MGHRA and CDR2 is YSYEKL. For the CDR3, the DNA is TGCGCCAGCAGCCCGAACCTACCGGGCCACTATGGCTACACCTTC. This encodes CASSPNLPGHYGYTF.

In its sample, this clonotype was seen a few times. The chain employs TRBV5-5 and TRBJ1-4; D remains ambiguous. V lost 2 bases and J 8 bases, leaving 10 bases between the germline ends. The CDR3 covers 13 residues. The V gene's germline CDR1 is SGHKS and CDR2 YYEKEE (reference sequence). The CDR3: CASSFGWGEKLFF. The CDR3, as DNA: TGTGCCAGCAGCTTTGGATGGGGAGAAAAACTGTTTTTT.

This clonotype was picked up a small number of times. The chain carries TRBV6-6 and TRBJ1-2, with 8 bases identical to TRBD1. With V trimmed by 6 bases and J by 8 bases, 14 bases remained unmatched. Per the germline V gene, CDR1 is MNHNY and CDR2 is SVGAGI (reference sequence). The CDR3 length is 15 residues. The CDR3 nucleotides read TGTGCCAGCAGAACCACCGACAGGGGAGGGAGCGGCTACACCTTC. Translated, it gives CASRTTDRGGSGYTF.

The chain recombines TRBV7-6 with TRBJ1-1; maybe TRBD1 (5 bases). Germline V gene data show CDR1 as SGHVS and CDR2 as FNYEAQ. Trimming pared 0 bases from V and 4 bases from J, leaving 18 bases between. The CDR3 extends over 17 amino acids. CDR3: CASSLAPRDFGGTEAFF. The CDR3 DNA follows: TGTGCCAGCAGCTTAGCCCCCCGGGACTTTGGCGGCACTGAAGCTTTCTTT.

This chain connects TRBV19 to TRBJ2-1; the D gene is possibly TRBD2 (5 bases). Germline lookup yields CDR1 LNHDA and CDR2 SQIVND (reference sequence). V was clipped by 6 bases and J by 0 bases, with 12 bases between them. The CDR3 totals 15 residues. The CDR3 DNA reads as TGTGCCAGTAGCGGGGTAGAAGACTCCTACAATGAGCAGTTCTTC. Its protein is CASSGVEDSYNEQFF.

V usage is TRBV10-3 and J usage is TRBJ1-1; the D gene is possibly TRBD1 (6 bases). In germline, CDR1 is ENHRY, CDR2 SYGVKD. The CDR3 is 17 amino acids. V shed 1 base and J shed 1 base, with 16 bases lying between them. CDR3 sequence: CAISELEGGLGNTEAFF. The CDR3 coding sequence is TGTGCCATCAGTGAGTTAGAAGGGGGGCTCGGGAACACTGAAGCTTTCTTT.

The chain carries TRBV20-1 and TRBJ1-5; a possible D gene is TRBD1 (6 bases). Trimming shortened V by 0 bases and J by 7 bases, and 19 bases separated the two germline ends. Germline CDR1 and CDR2: DFQATT and SNEGSKA (reference sequence). The CDR3 length is 16 residues. The CDR3 region has the DNA TGCAGTGCTAGAGACCCCCGTGGGGGGCAAAGGCAGCCCCAGCATTTT. Its translation: CSARDPRGGQRQPQHF.

The chain couples TRBV7-6 to TRBJ2-7, with 7 bases aligning to TRBD1. The CDR3 consists of 15 residues. The V segment lost 3 bases and the J segment 1 base; nucleotides outside the gene matches: 6. Germline CDR1 and CDR2: SGHVS and FNYEAQ. The CDR3 region is CASSFYPGQSYEQYF. CDR3 DNA: TGTGCCAGCAGCTTTTACCCGGGACAGTCCTACGAGCAGTACTTC.

This rearrangement joins TRBV15 to TRBJ2-6; D uncertain. The CDR3 is 17 amino acids. The V end lost 8 bases, the J end lost 0 bases, and 17 bases lay between the germline ends. The V gene's germline CDR1 is LNHNV and CDR2 YYDKDF (reference sequence). The CDR3 reads CATQRVGSLSGANVLTF. The CDR3 nucleotides are TGTGCCACCCAGAGAGTAGGCTCTCTCTCTGGGGCCAACGTCCTGACTTTC.

In its sample, this clonotype was seen once. V usage is TRBV19 and J usage is TRBJ2-7, with TRBD2 as a possible D gene (6 bases). Deletions cut 3 bases from V and 2 bases from J, with 14 bases between. The CDR3 has 15 amino acids. CDR1 LNHDA and CDR2 SQIVND come from the germline V gene (reference sequence). The CDR3 DNA follows: TGTGCCAGTAGTATGGAGGGAACAATGACCTACGAGCAGTACTTC. Amino acids: CASSMEGTMTYEQYF.

V gene TRBV2 combines with J gene TRBJ1-2, with 8 bases aligning to TRBD1. This CDR3 spans 13 amino acids. In germline, CDR1 is SNHLY, CDR2 FYNNEI. Trimming cost V 6 bases and J 4 bases; bases outside gene matches: 4. For the CDR3, the DNA is TGTGCCAGCAGCGGACAGGGACCCTATGGCTACACCTTC. This sequence encodes CASSGQGPYGYTF.

In this sample, this clonotype turned up a few times. The chain has TRBV28 and TRBJ1-1; possible D gene TRBD1, 5 bases. The CDR3 consists of 13 residues. The germline gives CDR1 MDHEN, CDR2 SYDVKM. V lost 3 bases, J lost 7 bases, and 12 bases lay in between. Here the CDR3 reads CASSFGGESEAFF. CDR3 bases: TGTGCCAGCAGTTTTGGGGGGGAGAGTGAAGCTTTCTTT.

This clonotype was counted a few times. The J gene is TRBJ2-7, the V gene TRBV7-3, with 12 bases lining up with TRBD2. Per germline, CDR1 SGHTA and CDR2 FQGTGA. The J segment lost 3 bases and the V segment lost 5 bases, leaving 2 bases of the junction unmatched. The CDR3 loop spans 14 amino acids. CDR3 sequence reads: CASSQTSGGYEQYF. The CDR3 bases are TGTGCCAGCAGCCAGACTAGCGGGGGCTACGAGCAGTACTTC.

The genes are TRBV2 and TRBJ1-5; D is unclear. The V gene lost 7 bases and the J gene lost 3 bases, with 10 bases spanning the gap. The length of the CDR3 is 13 residues. CDR1 is SNHLY, CDR2 FYNNEI, per germline. CDR3 in DNA: TGTGCCAGCATCGGCGGACCCAATCAGCCCCAGCATTTT. Translation gives CASIGGPNQPQHF.